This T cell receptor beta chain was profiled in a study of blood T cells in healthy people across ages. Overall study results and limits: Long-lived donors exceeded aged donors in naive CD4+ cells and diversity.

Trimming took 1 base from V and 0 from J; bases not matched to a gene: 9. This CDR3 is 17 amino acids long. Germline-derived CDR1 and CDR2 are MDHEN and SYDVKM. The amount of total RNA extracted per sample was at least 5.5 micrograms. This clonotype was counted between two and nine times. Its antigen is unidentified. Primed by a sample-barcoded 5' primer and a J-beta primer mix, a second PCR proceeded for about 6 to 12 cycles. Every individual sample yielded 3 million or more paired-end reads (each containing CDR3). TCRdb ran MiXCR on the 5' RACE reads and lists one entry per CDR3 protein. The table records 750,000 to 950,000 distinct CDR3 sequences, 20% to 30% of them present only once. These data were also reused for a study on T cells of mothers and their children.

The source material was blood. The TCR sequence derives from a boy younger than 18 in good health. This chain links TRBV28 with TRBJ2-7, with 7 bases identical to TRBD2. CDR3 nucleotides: TGTGCCAGCAGTTTATCCCCATTTTGGGGGGGCTCCTACGAGCAGTACTTC. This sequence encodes CASSLSPFWGGSYEQYF.